Given below is one T cell receptor (beta chain) in context. Its matching antigen is unknown. Sequencing used immunoSEQ multiplex PCR; TCRdb keeps in-frame clones, though not all of them. The sample yields around 120,000 clones, approximately 96% seen once. The CDR3 loop spans 15 amino acids. CDR1 is MDHEN, CDR2 SYDVKM, per germline. Trimming left V 5 bases short and J 0 bases short, with 13 bases between. The sample is drawn from a study of graft-versus-host responses after intestinal transplantation. The sample was unstimulated CD8+ T cells sorted from spleen or lymph node cells, taken before intestinal transplant. This receptor was taken from a human donor who received an intestinal transplant. The rearrangement uses TRBV28 and TRBJ1-1; possible D gene TRBD1, 6 bases. The CDR3 DNA follows: TGTGCCAGCAGTCGGGAAGGGGGGATGAACACTGAAGCTTTCTTT. Protein product: CASSREGGMNTEAFF.